Presented here are 2 T cell receptor beta chains from one specimen sequenced in a study of response to subunit inactivated influenza vaccine. TCRdb reanalysed the RT-PCR reads using MiXCR and keeps one entry per CDR3 protein. The table records about 700,000 distinct CDR3 sequences, approximately 15% of them present only once. This specimen was PBMCs from blood, taken roughly 15 days before vaccination. The receptors derive from a man aged 45-60 years who received an inactivated influenza vaccine.

This sequence joins TRBV7-2 and TRBJ2-1; D not certain. Trimming took off 5 bases at V and 4 bases at J, with 9 bases between the two ends. CDR1 is SGHTA and CDR2 is FQGNSA in the germline V gene. This CDR3 spans 13 amino acids. CDR3 coding DNA: TGTGCCAGCAGCCCTGATCCTTACAATGAGCAGTTCTTC. As protein: CASSPDPYNEQFF.

The rearrangement links TRBV7-3 to TRBJ2-7; 9 bases map to TRBD1. Trimming took 2 bases from V and 0 from J; bases not matched to a gene: 5. CDR3 size: 16 residues. Germline lookup yields CDR1 SGHTA and CDR2 FQGTGA. The CDR3 DNA reads as TGTGCCAGCAGCTTACACAGGGGGCTTTACTCCTACGAGCAGTACTTC. It translates to CASSLHRGLYSYEQYF.